A single sample gave rise to the 14 T cell receptor beta chains below, sequenced in a study of cytomegalovirus exposure and HLA in healthy donors. The PCR ran on 60 Vbeta and 13 Jbeta primers. The table came from immunoSEQ multiplex PCR; TCRdb's copy has only in-frame clones and leaves some out. The data contain about 110,000 clones, 76% of them singletons. The source material was PBMCs. These receptors were taken from a man aged 25 to 40 in good health and CMV-seropositive.

This clone was counted only a few times. The CDR3 reads CASSEGMNTEAFF. The CDR3, as DNA: TGTGCCAGCAGCGAGGGAATGAACACTGAAGCTTTCTTT. The V and J genes are TRBV7-9 and TRBJ1-1; no clear D gene. The CDR3 runs to 13 residues. The ends were cut back, 5 bases at V and 0 bases at J, with 7 bases in the middle. Germline-derived CDR1 and CDR2 are SEHNR and FQNEAQ (reference sequence).

This chain uses TRBV19 with TRBJ1-2; TRBD1 is a possible D gene (5 bases). CDR3 size: 15 residues. Per the germline V gene, CDR1 is LNHDA and CDR2 is SQIVND (reference sequence). The ends were cut back, 0 bases at V and 7 bases at J, with 15 bases in the middle. The CDR3 protein is CASSIDPVGVGGYTF. CDR3 nucleotide sequence: TGTGCCAGTAGTATAGACCCCGTAGGGGTCGGTGGCTACACCTTC.

The rearrangement joins TRBV6-5 to TRBJ2-7; maybe TRBD1 (5 bases). Deletions cut 5 bases from V and 0 bases from J, with 11 bases between. Germline CDR1 reads MNHEY; CDR2 reads SVGAGI. The length of the CDR3 is 14 residues. The CDR3 DNA sequence: TGTGCCAGCAGTCTAGGGGAAAGCTCCTACGAGCAGTACTTC. Translated: CASSLGESSYEQYF.

The V gene is TRBV5-6, the J gene TRBJ2-6; D is possibly TRBD1 (6 bases). CDR1 is SGHDT and CDR2 is YYEEEE in the germline V gene. V gave up 4 bases and J gave up 0 bases, with 11 bases separating them. CDR3 length equals 16 residues. CDR3 amino acids: CASSTTGFSGANVLTF. DNA for the CDR3: TGTGCCAGCAGCACTACAGGGTTCTCTGGGGCCAACGTCCTGACTTTC.

V is TRBV9 and J is TRBJ1-4, with TRBD1 as a possible D gene (5 bases). Germline lookup yields CDR1 SGDLS and CDR2 YYNGEE. The CDR3 has 14 residues. V lost 6 bases, J lost 3 bases, and 12 bases lay in between. The CDR3 protein is CASNGAGANEKLFF. As DNA, the CDR3 is TGTGCCAGCAACGGGGCGGGGGCTAATGAAAAACTGTTTTTT.

The chain uses TRBV19 and TRBJ2-2; possible D gene TRBD2, 6 bases. With 7 bases removed from V and 5 bases from J, the gap between germline ends came to 20 bases. The CDR3 contains 16 residues. Germline assignment: CDR1 LNHDA and CDR2 SQIVND (reference sequence). The CDR3 region is CASTPMGLGGTGELFF. The CDR3 nucleotides are TGTGCCAGTACCCCCATGGGGCTTGGGGGGACCGGGGAGCTGTTTTTT. The entire variable domain, with the rest obtained from reference TRBV19 and TRBJ2-2, is as follows: DGGITQSPKYLFRKEGQNVTLSCEQNLNHDAMYWYRQDPGQGLRLIYYSQIVNDFQKGDIAEGYSVSREKKESFPLTVTSAQKNPTAFYLCASTPMGLGGTGELFFGEGSRLTVL.

This sequence joins TRBV9 and TRBJ2-5, with D unresolved. Trimming left V 0 bases short and J 2 bases short, with 11 bases between. Germline values: CDR1 SGDLS, CDR2 YYNGEE. The CDR3 has 15 amino acids. The CDR3 region has the DNA TGTGCCAGCAGCGTAGCTCCCACATCGCAAGAGACCCAGTACTTC. Translating gives CASSVAPTSQETQYF.

The J gene is TRBJ2-1, the V gene TRBV28; TRBD2 matches at 9 bases. Losses at the gene ends were 3 bases for V and 8 bases for J; bases not matched to a gene: 5. Germline V gives CDR1 MDHEN, CDR2 SYDVKM. The CDR3 contains 14 residues. Here the CDR3 reads CASSFYSGGYEQFF. The CDR3 DNA reads TGTGCCAGCAGTTTCTATAGCGGGGGCTATGAGCAGTTCTTC. Based on the CDR3 plus reference TRBV28 and TRBJ2-1, the full variable domain is DVKVTQSSRYLVKRTGEKVFLECVQDMDHENMFWYRQDPGLGLRLIYFSYDVKMKEKGDIPEGYSVSREKKERFSLILESASTNQTSMYLCASSFYSGGYEQFFGPGTRLTVL.

The rearrangement uses TRBV7-8 and TRBJ1-5, with D maybe TRBD1 (5 bases). V was trimmed by 5 bases and J by 3 bases, leaving 11 bases between them. Germline CDR1 and CDR2: SGHVS and FQNEAQ. CDR3 length equals 14 residues. The CDR3 DNA follows: TGTGCCAGCAGCCCCGGGGGAGTCAATCAGCCCCAGCATTTT. Its protein product is CASSPGGVNQPQHF.

This clone came up a few times. CDR3 bases: TGTGCCAGCAGCTTAGGGACAGTTAATTCACCCCTCCACTTT. This codes for CASSLGTVNSPLHF. The chain carries TRBV7-2 and TRBJ1-6, with D perhaps matching TRBD1 (6 bases). The CDR3 has 14 residues. V was trimmed by 1 base and J by 6 bases, leaving 7 bases between them. Germline V gene data show CDR1 as SGHTA and CDR2 as FQGNSA. The full variable domain, with the rest looked up from reference TRBV7-2 and TRBJ1-6, is GAGVSQSPSNKVTEKGKDVELRCDPISGHTALYWYRQSLGQGLEFLIYFQGNSAPDKSGLPSDRFSAERTGGSVSTLTIQRTQQEDSAVYLCASSLGTVNSPLHFGNGTRLTVT.

A few counts support this clone. As DNA, the CDR3 is TGTGCCAGCAGCGCCCGGGGCACAGATACGCAGTATTTT. It yields the protein CASSARGTDTQYF. This sequence joins TRBV5-6 and TRBJ2-3, with unresolved D. With 4 bases removed from V and 1 base from J, the gap between germline ends came to 7 bases. The CDR3 is 13 amino acids. Per the germline V gene, CDR1 is SGHDT and CDR2 is YYEEEE.

In DNA form, the CDR3 reads TGTGCCAGCAGCTTAACCCCTAGCGGCTACAATGAGCAGTTCTTC. Its translation: CASSLTPSGYNEQFF. The chain joins TRBV7-3 to TRBJ2-1, with 7 nucleotides matching TRBD2. CDR1 SGHTA and CDR2 FQGTGA come from the germline V gene. The CDR3 contains 15 residues. Trimming took 0 bases from V and 3 from J; bases not matched to a gene: 2.

This clone has a single count. The genes are TRBV19 and TRBJ1-1; D is uncertain. In germline, CDR1 is LNHDA, CDR2 SQIVND (reference sequence). Trimming shortened V by 3 bases and J by 0 bases, and 5 bases separated the two germline ends. The CDR3 extends over 13 amino acids. CDR3 DNA sequence: TGTGCCAGTAGTATCACACTGAACACTGAAGCTTTCTTT. As protein: CASSITLNTEAFF. Filled out from reference TRBV19 and TRBJ1-1, the complete variable domain reads DGGITQSPKYLFRKEGQNVTLSCEQNLNHDAMYWYRQDPGQGLRLIYYSQIVNDFQKGDIAEGYSVSREKKESFPLTVTSAQKNPTAFYLCASSITLNTEAFFGQGTRLTVV.

This clone has only a few counts. The J gene is TRBJ2-7, the V gene TRBV25-1; a possible D gene is TRBD1 (5 bases). The CDR3 sequence is 14 residues long. V lost 8 bases and J 5 bases, leaving 19 bases between the germline ends. Germline CDR1 and CDR2: MGHDK and SYGVNS. CDR3 loop: CASFFPGKLDEQYF. In nucleotides, the CDR3 is TGTGCCAGCTTCTTTCCAGGGAAACTGGACGAGCAGTACTTC.